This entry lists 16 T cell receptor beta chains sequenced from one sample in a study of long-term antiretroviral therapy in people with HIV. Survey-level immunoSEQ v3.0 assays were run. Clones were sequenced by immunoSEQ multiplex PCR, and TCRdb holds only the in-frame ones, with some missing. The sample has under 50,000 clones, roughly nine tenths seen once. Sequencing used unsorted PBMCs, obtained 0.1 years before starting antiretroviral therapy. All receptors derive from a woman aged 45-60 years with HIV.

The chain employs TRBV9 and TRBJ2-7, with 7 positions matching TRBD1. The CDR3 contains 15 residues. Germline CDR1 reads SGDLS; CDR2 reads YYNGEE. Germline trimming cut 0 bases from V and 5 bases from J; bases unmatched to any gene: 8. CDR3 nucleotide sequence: TGTGCCAGCAGCGTAGGCCCCGACAGGGACCACGAGCAGTACTTC. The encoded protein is CASSVGPDRDHEQYF.

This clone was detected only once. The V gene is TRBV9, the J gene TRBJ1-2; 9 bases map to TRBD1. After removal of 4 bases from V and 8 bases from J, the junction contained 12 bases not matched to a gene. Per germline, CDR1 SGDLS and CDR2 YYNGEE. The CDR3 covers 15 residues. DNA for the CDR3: TGTGCCAGCAGCCCGACAGGGGACAGGGTGAGGGGCTACACCTTC. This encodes CASSPTGDRVRGYTF.

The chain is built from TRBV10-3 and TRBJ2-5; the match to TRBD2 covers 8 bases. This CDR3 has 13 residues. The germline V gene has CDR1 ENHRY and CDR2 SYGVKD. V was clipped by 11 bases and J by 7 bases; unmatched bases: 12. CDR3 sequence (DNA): TGTGCCGGGTCACCGGGACTAGACGGGACCCAGTACTTC. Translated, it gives CAGSPGLDGTQYF.

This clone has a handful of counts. CDR3 sequence: CASSKDRGLGQPQHF. The CDR3, as DNA: TGTGCCAGCAGTAAGGACAGGGGCTTGGGTCAGCCCCAGCATTTT. The genes are TRBV6-5 and TRBJ1-5, with 9 bases lining up with TRBD1. CDR3 length: 15 residues. J gave up 6 bases and V 5 bases, and 8 bases lay outside the gene matches. CDR1 is MNHEY and CDR2 is SVGAGI in the germline V gene.

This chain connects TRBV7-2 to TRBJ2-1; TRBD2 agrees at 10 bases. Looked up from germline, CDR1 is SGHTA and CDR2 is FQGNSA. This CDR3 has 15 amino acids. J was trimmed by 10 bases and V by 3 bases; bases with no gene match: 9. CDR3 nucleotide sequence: TGTGCCAGCAGCTTTGGGACTAGCGTACACCAAGAGCAGTTCTTC. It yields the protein CASSFGTSVHQEQFF.

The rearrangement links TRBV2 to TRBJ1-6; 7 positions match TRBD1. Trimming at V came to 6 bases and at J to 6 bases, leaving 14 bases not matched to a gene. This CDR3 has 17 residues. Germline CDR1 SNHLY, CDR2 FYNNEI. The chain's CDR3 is CASSVGRLTGSNSPLHF. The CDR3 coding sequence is TGTGCCAGCAGCGTCGGACGGTTGACAGGGTCTAATTCACCCCTCCACTTT.

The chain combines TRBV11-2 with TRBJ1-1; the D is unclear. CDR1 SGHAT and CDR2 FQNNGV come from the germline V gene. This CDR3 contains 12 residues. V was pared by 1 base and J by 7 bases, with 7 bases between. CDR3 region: CASSLAAVEAFF. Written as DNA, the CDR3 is TGTGCCAGCAGCTTAGCGGCGGTTGAAGCTTTCTTT.

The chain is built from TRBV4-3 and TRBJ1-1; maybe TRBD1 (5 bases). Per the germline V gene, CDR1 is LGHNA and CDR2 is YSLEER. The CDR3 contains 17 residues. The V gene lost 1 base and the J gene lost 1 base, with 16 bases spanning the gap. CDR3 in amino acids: CASSQVTGGGGNTEAFF. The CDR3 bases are TGCGCCAGCAGCCAAGTCACGGGGGGTGGGGGGAACACTGAAGCTTTCTTT.

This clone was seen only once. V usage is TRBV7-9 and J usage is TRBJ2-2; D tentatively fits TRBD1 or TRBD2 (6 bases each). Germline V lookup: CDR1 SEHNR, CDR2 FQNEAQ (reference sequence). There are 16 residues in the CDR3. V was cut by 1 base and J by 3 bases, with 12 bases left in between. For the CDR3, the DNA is TGTGCCAGCAGCTTAGGTCCGGGGGCGGACACCGGGGAGCTGTTTTTT. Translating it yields CASSLGPGADTGELFF.

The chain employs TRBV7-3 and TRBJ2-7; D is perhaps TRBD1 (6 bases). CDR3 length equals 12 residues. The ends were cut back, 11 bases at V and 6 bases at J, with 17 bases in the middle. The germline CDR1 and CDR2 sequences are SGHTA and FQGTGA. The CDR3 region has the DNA TGTGCCCGCCGCCAACAGGGAAGCGAGCAGTACTTC. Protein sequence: CARRQQGSEQYF.

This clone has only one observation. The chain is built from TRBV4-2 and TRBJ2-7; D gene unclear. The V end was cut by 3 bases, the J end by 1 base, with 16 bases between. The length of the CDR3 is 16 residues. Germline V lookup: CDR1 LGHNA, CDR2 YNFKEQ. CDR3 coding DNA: TGTGCCAGCAGCCAGGAAATTGTTCAGCCATCCTACGAGCAGTACTTC. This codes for CASSQEIVQPSYEQYF.

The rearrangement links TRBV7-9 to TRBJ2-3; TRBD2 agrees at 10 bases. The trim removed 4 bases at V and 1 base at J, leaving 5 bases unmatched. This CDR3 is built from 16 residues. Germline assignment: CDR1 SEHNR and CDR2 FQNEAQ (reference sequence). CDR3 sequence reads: CASSSWTSGRTDTQYF. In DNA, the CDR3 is TGTGCCAGCAGCTCGTGGACTAGCGGACGCACAGATACGCAGTATTTT.

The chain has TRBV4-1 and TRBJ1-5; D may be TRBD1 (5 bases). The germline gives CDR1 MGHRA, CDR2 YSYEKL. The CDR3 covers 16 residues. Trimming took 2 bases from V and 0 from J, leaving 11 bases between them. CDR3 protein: CASSQFRGDSNQPQHF. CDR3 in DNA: TGCGCCAGCAGCCAATTCCGGGGCGATAGCAATCAGCCCCAGCATTTT.

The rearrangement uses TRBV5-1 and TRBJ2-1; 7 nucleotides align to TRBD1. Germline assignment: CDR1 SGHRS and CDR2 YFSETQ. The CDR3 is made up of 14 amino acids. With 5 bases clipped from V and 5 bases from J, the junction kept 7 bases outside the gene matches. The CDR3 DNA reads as TGCGCCAGCAGTCGGGGACAGCTAAACAATGAGCAGTTCTTC. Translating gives CASSRGQLNNEQFF.

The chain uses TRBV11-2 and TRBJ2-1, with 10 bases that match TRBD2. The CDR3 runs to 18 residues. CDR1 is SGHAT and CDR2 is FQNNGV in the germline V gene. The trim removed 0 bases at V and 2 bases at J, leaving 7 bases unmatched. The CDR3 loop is CASSLDRDGLAAYNEQFF. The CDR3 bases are TGTGCCAGCAGCTTAGATCGGGACGGACTAGCGGCCTACAATGAGCAGTTCTTC. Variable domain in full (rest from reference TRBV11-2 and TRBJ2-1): EAGVAQSPRYKIIEKRQSVAFWCNPISGHATLYWYQQILGQGPKLLIQFQNNGVVDDSQLPKDRFSAERLKGVDSTLKIQPAKLEDSAVYLCASSLDRDGLAAYNEQFFGPGTRLTVL.

The CDR3 protein is CASSPSARRGGFYEQYF. CDR3 DNA sequence: TGTGCCAGCAGCCCCAGTGCGCGCAGGGGAGGTTTCTACGAGCAGTACTTC. The V gene is TRBV7-8, the J gene TRBJ2-7; the D gene could be TRBD1 or TRBD2 (6 bases each). From germline, CDR1 is SGHVS and CDR2 FQNEAQ. Between the trimmed V and J ends, which lost 5 bases and 3 bases, there was a span of 23 bases. The CDR3 is 17 amino acids.